This T cell receptor (beta chain) stems from a study of cytomegalovirus exposure and HLA in healthy donors (dated by TCRdb to 2017 to 2019). About the full investigation: In an earlier analysis of 587 of the donors, approximately 300 Gb of sequence data and approximately 100 million unique TCR beta sequences from about 190 million T cells were reported. The study aimed to test whether signatures of past pathogen exposure could be identified by cataloging public T cell receptors. The study combined high-throughput TCR immunosequencing, statistical association of individual TCRs with disease status, and machine learning to predict cytomegalovirus infection status. The number of typed donors differed by locus: about 629-630 for A, B, C, DRB1 and DQB1; 500 to 550 for DQA1; fewer than 610 for DPA1; and about 450 for DPB1. A separate validation cohort of roughly 120 different subjects was used in addition to the approximately 700-subject first cohort. A handful of DR-DQ haplotypes were treated as single units for association and clustering because of strong linkage in the cohort. To decide whether each TCR beta V gene segment behaved as functional or pseudogenic, an earlier analysis of 587 of the donors relied on high-throughput TCR beta sequencing. Every discovery cohort repertoire had been produced on one sequencing platform. Donor age, sex, ethnicity and CMV serostatus were collected together with the repertoire data. Around 320 gigabases of sequencing data and tens of millions of unique TCR sequences were included in an early release covering about 700 HLA-typed donors. Rather than using new phenotypic data, the later analysis identified candidate immune exposures from TCR beta sequences and from how often those sequences occurred across donors. HLA typing included class I and class II loci at four-digit resolution. Among around 400 genotyped donors of the cohort, an average of around 240,000 unique TCR beta nucleotide sequences was sequenced per donor, of which 15% to 20% were non-productive. To study patterns of TCR occurrence, a later analysis re-analyzed previously published TCR beta repertoires from 650 to 750 donors and added high-resolution HLA genotyping. The study used immunosequencing to profile the T cell repertoires of around 600 subjects and linked those repertoires to cytomegalovirus serostatus. Of the roughly 400 genotyped donors, 81% were placed in the genetic ancestry cluster associated with self-reported Caucasian donors. Genome-wide SNP genotypes for about 65% of the 666 donors were used in a later genetic analysis, which treated that subset as a discovery cohort.

In total, roughly 670 healthy bone marrow donors made up the cohort. At the time of sampling, every cohort member was nominally healthy, though immune exposures that went unrecorded were likely present. The donor was CMV seronegative and was included in the group of a few hundred seronegative cohort members. A peripheral blood sample was provided by each donor, and peripheral blood mononuclear cells were used for TCR beta sequencing. The Qiagen DNeasy Blood Extraction Kit was used to extract genomic DNA from the blood cell samples. Trimming removed 0 bases from V and 5 bases from J, leaving 13 bases between the germline ends. The CDR3 holds 15 amino acids from the cysteine to the phenylalanine. The CDR3 DNA has 45 bases and is translated from base 1. From the germline V gene, CDR1 is MDHEN and CDR2 is SYDVKM. The protocol used for the library was the immunoSEQ multiplex PCR assay. For the multiplex PCR, a mixture combining 60 forward primers for TCR Vbeta segments and 13 reverse primers for TCR Jbeta segments was used. Amplification of the CDR3 region of rearranged TCR beta genes was performed with a multiplex PCR assay on genomic DNA. On the Illumina HiSeq System, the amplified TCR beta libraries were sequenced as 87-base-pair reads. Regarding the original processing steps: A later analysis tallied tens of millions of unique TCR beta chains across the 666 repertoires, and approximately 12 million of those chains were shared by two or more donors. Raw reads were error-corrected and collapsed into unique sequences by a nearest-neighbor algorithm in which closely related sequences were merged to remove PCR and sequencing errors. To assign V, D and J gene segments, CDR3 sequences were aligned to IMGT reference sequences. Each retained sequence needed at least a six-nucleotide match to both a V gene segment and a J gene segment. Rearrangements were called productive when the CDR3 lacked stop codons and stayed in frame with V and J; all others were non-productive. Following IMGT convention, CDR3 was defined as the stretch from the second conserved V-encoded cysteine to the conserved J-encoded phenylalanine. The earlier analysis of 587 of the donors excluded sequences that lacked an unambiguous match to a single V gene segment. An earlier analysis of a few hundred of the donors classified V segments as functional when productive rearrangements were above 56.7% and as segregating when the standard deviation between donors was above 5%. A statistical classification framework was built to diagnose cytomegalovirus status from the catalog of TCR beta chain sequences. In a later analysis, TCR nucleotide sequences were compared against IMGT/GENE-DB human TR gene sequences so that V and J genes could be assigned. Using the TCRdist pipeline, a later analysis assigned CDR3 sequences along with most-parsimonious VDJ recombination scenarios. In a later analysis, every TCR beta chain was defined by the combination of its CDR3 amino acid sequence and its V-gene family, and reads without a unique V-gene family were dropped. In a later analysis, around 600 highly shared, low-generation-probability nucleotide sequences were removed to address suspected cross-contamination and a sequencing artifact. In a later analysis, a clonal expansion index was calculated for each public chain from normalized within-repertoire ranks of inferred template counts. Generation probabilities in a later analysis came from a VDJ recombination model fitted to out-of-frame rearrangements, and those results were checked against IGoR. In a later analysis, TCR-TCR, TCR-HLA and TCR-CMV co-occurrence was scored with hypergeometric tests, and a repertoire-size bias correction was applied to TCR pairs. To estimate false discovery rates, a later analysis permuted the HLA or CMV assignments 20 times. In a later analysis, co-occurring TCRs were grouped using DBSCAN, and TCRdist sequence similarity was added for clustering within HLA-allele-positive subsets. Repertoires with fewer than 30,000 or more than 120,000 public chains, plus five repertoires with anomalous nucleotide sharing, were excluded from co-occurrence clustering. TCRdb carries this immuneACCESS record with in-frame sequences only. Its versions omit some clonotypes, under half of them owing to an unresolved V gene in the studies checked, with the rest unexplained. The V and J calls and clone size come from that table; D and trimming were worked out from the DNA. Present in this sample are some 120,000 clones, over 65% of which were seen just once. The ten largest clones add up to approximately 6% of the sample.

Results and caveats for the whole study, not just this receptor: A few of the identified cytomegalovirus-associated TCR beta chains were confirmed in vitro to be specific for cytomegalovirus antigens. While some public TCRs were present in many individuals, most TCR sequences turned up only very rarely across donors. Because counts were too low, fewer than 20 rarely observed V segments, including chromosome 9 orphons, were excluded from the earlier analysis of 587 of the donors. In a later genetic analysis, fewer N-insertions in productive TCRs were reported among donors in an Asian-associated ancestry cluster than the roughly 700-donor mean. A later analysis found that HLA-associated TCR beta chains were more clonally expanded and had lower generation probabilities than equally common non-associated chains. Strong co-occurrence of HLA alleles, especially DR and DQ, made assigning TCR associations to individual alleles difficult. An association between a missense DCLRE1C variant and V-gene and J-gene trimming of TCR beta chains was found in a later genetic analysis and replicated in an independent cohort. The authors suggested that the approach could potentially be generalized to other disease states and immunological phenotypes. Several of the top co-occurrence clusters appeared to be linked to parvovirus B19, influenza, CMV and Epstein-Barr virus, according to a later analysis. A later analysis found that TCR association rates varied across HLA loci, with DRB1 alleles showing the most associated TCRs and HLA-C alleles the fewest. The cohort was sequenced for TCR beta chains only, and without alpha or paired-chain data the features that could be detected were limited. A further reported finding was that TCR beta sequences accurately predicted the HLA-A and HLA-B alleles for most subjects in the first cohort. Specific HLA alleles were associated with over 15,000 TCR beta sequences at a false discovery rate of 0.05 in a later analysis. In the study, approximately 150 TCR beta chains were listed as associated with cytomegalovirus. For the cohort, immune exposure information was limited to CMV serostatus. Linkage disequilibrium might explain the correlated functional status among segregating V segments, but an unknown experimental factor could not be ruled out. A later analysis found that most CMV-associated TCR beta chains appeared HLA-restricted, with HLA associations seemingly driven largely by CMV exposure. Roughly uniform sequencing depth across donors was assumed in presence/absence analyses, although this assumption may not hold. Because HLA typing was unavailable for some donors at each locus, only the typed subset was used in association tests. A cluster of highly shared sequence variants was judged likely to represent a technical artifact of the sequencing pipeline. Cytomegalovirus status was reported to be diagnosed by the classifier with high specificity and sensitivity in both the original and validation cohorts. In an earlier analysis of about 540 of the donors, most TCR beta V segments were observed in productive rearrangements about 87% or about 30% of the time, broadly matching IMGT annotations. Some IMGT-functional V segments, including TRBV6-2 and TRBV6-3, could not be told apart with the 87-base-pair reads, so those segments were excluded.

With regard to this clone: What this receptor recognizes is not known. Base-call qualities are not available, and no considerably larger clone is one nucleotide away.

This clonotype originated in a woman in her forties in good health and CMV-seronegative. Sequenced input: PBMCs. The rearranged chain carries TRBV28 and TRBJ2-5, with TRBD2 as a weak D call on 5 bases. The CDR3 reads as follows: CASSLWAVGGETQYF. The nucleotide sequence reads as follows: TGTGCCAGCAGTTTATGGGCAGTCGGCGGGGAGACCCAGTACTTC.